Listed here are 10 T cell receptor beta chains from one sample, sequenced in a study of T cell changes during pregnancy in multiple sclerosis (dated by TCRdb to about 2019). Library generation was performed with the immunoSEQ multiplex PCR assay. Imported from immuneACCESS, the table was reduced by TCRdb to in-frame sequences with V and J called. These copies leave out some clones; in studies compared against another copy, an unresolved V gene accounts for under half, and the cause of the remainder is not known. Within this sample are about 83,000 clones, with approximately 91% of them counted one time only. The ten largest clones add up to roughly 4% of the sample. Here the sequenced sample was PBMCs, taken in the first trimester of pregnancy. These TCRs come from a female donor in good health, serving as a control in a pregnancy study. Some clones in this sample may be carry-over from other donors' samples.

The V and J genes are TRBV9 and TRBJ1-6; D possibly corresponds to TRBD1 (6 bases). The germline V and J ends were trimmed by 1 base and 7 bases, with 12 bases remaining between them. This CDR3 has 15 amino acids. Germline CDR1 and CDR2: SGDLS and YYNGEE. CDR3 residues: CASSVQGLFNSPLHF. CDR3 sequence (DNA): TGTGCCAGCAGCGTACAGGGGTTATTCAATTCACCCCTCCACTTT.

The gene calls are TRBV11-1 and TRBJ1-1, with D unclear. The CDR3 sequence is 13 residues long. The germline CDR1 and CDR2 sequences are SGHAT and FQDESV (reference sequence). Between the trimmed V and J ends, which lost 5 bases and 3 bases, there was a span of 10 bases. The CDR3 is CASSLNSYTEAFF. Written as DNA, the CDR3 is TGTGCCAGCAGCCTTAACAGTTACACTGAAGCTTTCTTT.

The CDR3, as DNA: TGCGCCAGCAGCCAAGAAGCGTCTGCTAATGGGGCCAACGTCCTGACTTTC. This translates into CASSQEASANGANVLTF. The V call is TRBV4-3, the J call TRBJ2-6; D uncertain. V lost 0 bases to trimming and J lost 3 bases, with 12 bases between them. The germline V gene encodes CDR1 LGHNA and CDR2 YSLEER. The CDR3 has 17 amino acids.

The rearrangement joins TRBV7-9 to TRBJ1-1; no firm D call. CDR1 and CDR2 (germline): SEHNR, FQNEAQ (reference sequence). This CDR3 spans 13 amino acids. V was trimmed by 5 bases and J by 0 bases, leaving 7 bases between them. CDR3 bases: TGTGCCAGCAGCCCCGTTTTGAACACTGAAGCTTTCTTT. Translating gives CASSPVLNTEAFF.

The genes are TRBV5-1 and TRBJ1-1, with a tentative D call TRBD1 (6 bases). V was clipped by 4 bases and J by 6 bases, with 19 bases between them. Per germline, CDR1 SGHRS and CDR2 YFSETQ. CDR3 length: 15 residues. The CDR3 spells CASSPPGGQSAEAFF. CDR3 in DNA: TGCGCCAGCAGCCCCCCCGGGGGGCAGTCCGCTGAAGCTTTCTTT.

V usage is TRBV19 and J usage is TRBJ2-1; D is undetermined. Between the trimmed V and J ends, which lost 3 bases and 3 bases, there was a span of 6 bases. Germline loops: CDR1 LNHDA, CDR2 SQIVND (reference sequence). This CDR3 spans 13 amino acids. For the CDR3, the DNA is TGTGCCAGTAGTATCGCGGACTACAATGAGCAGTTCTTC. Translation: CASSIADYNEQFF.

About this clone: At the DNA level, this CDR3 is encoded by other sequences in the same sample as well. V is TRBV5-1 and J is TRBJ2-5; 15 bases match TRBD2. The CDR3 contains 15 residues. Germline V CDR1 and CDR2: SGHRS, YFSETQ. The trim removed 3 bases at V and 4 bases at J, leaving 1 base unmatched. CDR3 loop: CASSSGLAGGETQYF. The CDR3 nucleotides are TGCGCCAGCAGCTCGGGACTAGCGGGAGGAGAGACCCAGTACTTC.

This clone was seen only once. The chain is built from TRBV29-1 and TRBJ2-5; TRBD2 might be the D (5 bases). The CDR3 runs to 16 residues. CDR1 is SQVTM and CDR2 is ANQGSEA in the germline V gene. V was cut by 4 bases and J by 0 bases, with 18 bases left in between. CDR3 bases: TGCAGCGTTGGAGGAGGAGGCGTCCTGTACCAAGAGACCCAGTACTTC. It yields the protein CSVGGGGVLYQETQYF.

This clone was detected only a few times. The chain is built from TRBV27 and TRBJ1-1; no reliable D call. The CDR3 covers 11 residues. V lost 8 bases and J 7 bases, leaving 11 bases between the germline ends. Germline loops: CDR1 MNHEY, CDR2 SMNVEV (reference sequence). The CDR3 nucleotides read TGTGCCAGCCTAAAGCAAGTTGAAGCTTTCTTT. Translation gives CASLKQVEAFF.

The CDR3 nucleotides read TGTGCCAGCACCACCAGGGCTGGGGCCGGGGAGCTGTTTTTT. As protein: CASTTRAGAGELFF. The chain has TRBV6-6 and TRBJ2-2; tentative D call: TRBD1 (5 bases). V was cut by 7 bases and J by 6 bases, with 15 bases left in between. The CDR3 spans 14 residues. CDR1 is MNHNY, CDR2 SVGAGI, per germline (reference sequence).